This passage covers 25 T cell receptor beta chains from one sample sequenced in a study of CD8 T cell repertoires and HIV-1 epitope variants. These receptors lack a known antigen. Sequenced by immunoSEQ multiplex PCR; TCRdb stores in-frame clones only, minus some. The sample carries around 5,000 clones, about three fifths recorded once. Material for sequencing was cultured CD8+ T cells derived from PBMCs. These receptors all come from a male donor with HIV.

This clone was found a few times. The same CDR3 can be traced to other DNA sequences in this sample. The rearrangement joins TRBV5-6 to TRBJ2-5; D possibly matches TRBD1 or TRBD2 (5 bases each). Germline loops: CDR1 SGHDT, CDR2 YYEEEE. V was trimmed by 4 bases and J by 2 bases, leaving 9 bases between them. This CDR3 contains 13 residues. In DNA, the CDR3 is TGTGCCAGCAGCCTCGGGGCGCAAGAGACCCAGTACTTC. Translation gives CASSLGAQETQYF.

The V gene is TRBV6-1, the J gene TRBJ2-2; 7 nucleotides agree with TRBD2. The CDR3 runs to 13 residues. From germline, CDR1 is MNHNS and CDR2 SASEGT. Trimming took 10 bases from V and 8 from J; bases not matched to a gene: 10. The DNA for the CDR3 is TGTGCCACCTTACAGCGGGAAGGGGGGGAGCTGTTTTTT. Protein: CATLQREGGELFF.

This chain uses TRBV18 with TRBJ2-7, with 7 nucleotides matching TRBD2. This CDR3 contains 14 residues. Germline CDR1 is KGHSH and CDR2 is LQKENI. The J segment lost 1 base and the V segment lost 3 bases, leaving 3 bases of the junction unmatched. CDR3 sequence: CASSPGSGSYEQYF. The CDR3 bases are TGTGCCAGCTCACCGGGTAGCGGGTCCTACGAGCAGTACTTC.

This clone was recorded only once. The CDR3 region is CASRRRENTEAFF. The CDR3 nucleotides read TGTGCCAGCAGGCGACGCGAGAACACTGAAGCTTTCTTT. The chain links TRBV2 to TRBJ1-1; D ambiguous. Germline V CDR1 and CDR2: SNHLY, FYNNEI. V was shortened by 6 bases and J by 1 base, with 9 bases between the two germline ends. This CDR3 has 13 residues.

The chain joins TRBV7-3 to TRBJ2-7; a possible D gene is TRBD2 (6 bases). The CDR3 spans 14 residues. Germline-derived CDR1 and CDR2 are SGHTA and FQGTGA. The V gene lost 5 bases and the J gene lost 3 bases, with 14 bases spanning the gap. The CDR3 spells CASSPRAGHYEQYF. DNA for the CDR3: TGTGCCAGCAGCCCAAGGGCGGGGCACTACGAGCAGTACTTC.

This rearrangement joins TRBV30 to TRBJ1-1; D gene uncertain. The CDR3 has 12 amino acids. Trimming pared 0 bases from V and 3 bases from J, leaving 5 bases between. Germline-derived CDR1 and CDR2 are GTSNPN and SVGIG (reference sequence). CDR3 sequence (DNA): TGTGCCTGGAGTGTTGCGGACACTGAAGCTTTCTTT. It yields the protein CAWSVADTEAFF.

The gene calls are TRBV6-5 and TRBJ2-5, with a possible D match to TRBD1 (6 bases). CDR3 length equals 15 residues. The germline gives CDR1 MNHEY, CDR2 SVGAGI. Trimming took 2 bases from V and 4 from J, leaving 14 bases between them. The CDR3 DNA sequence: TGTGCCAGCAGTTACGGACAGACCCAGCTAGAGACCCAGTACTTC. Amino acid sequence: CASSYGQTQLETQYF.

The rearrangement links TRBV5-6 to TRBJ1-4; 7 bases match TRBD1. Germline V gene lookup returns CDR1 SGHDT and CDR2 YYEEEE. CDR3 size: 19 residues. Trimming took 3 bases from V and 8 from J; bases not matched to a gene: 22. The CDR3 sequence is CASSSRDPERDSGWEKLFF. The CDR3 DNA follows: TGTGCCAGCAGCTCCCGGGACCCGGAACGGGACAGCGGGTGGGAAAAACTGTTTTTT.

This clone was found once. V and J are TRBV4-2 and TRBJ2-3; 9 bases line up with TRBD1. The trim removed 4 bases at V and 3 bases at J, leaving 8 bases unmatched. CDR1 LGHNA and CDR2 YNFKEQ come from the germline V gene. The CDR3 has 16 residues. The CDR3 reads CASSPSPGQGTDTQYF. CDR3 nucleotides: TGTGCCAGCAGCCCCTCCCCGGGACAGGGAACAGATACGCAGTATTTT.

The V call is TRBV7-2, the J call TRBJ1-1; no definite D call. V dropped 3 bases and J dropped 7 bases, with 12 bases sitting between them. Germline loops: CDR1 SGHTA, CDR2 FQGNSA. This CDR3 comprises 13 residues. CDR3 coding DNA: TGTGCCAGCAGCTTCCTGCCCGCGGTTGAAGCTTTCTTT. This gives the protein CASSFLPAVEAFF.

The rearrangement links TRBV7-2 to TRBJ2-7; the D gene is possibly TRBD2 (6 bases). The CDR3 length is 15 residues. The V gene's germline CDR1 is SGHTA and CDR2 FQGNSA. The V and J ends lost 5 bases and 1 base respectively, with 15 bases between them. The CDR3 reads CASSQSSDLSYEQYF. CDR3 DNA: TGTGCCAGCAGCCAGTCTAGCGATCTGTCCTACGAGCAGTACTTC.

The chain couples TRBV28 to TRBJ1-2; D perhaps matches TRBD1 (6 bases). The CDR3 length is 13 residues. Germline V gene sequence: CDR1 MDHEN, CDR2 SYDVKM. V was clipped by 6 bases and J by 8 bases, with 16 bases between them. CDR3 protein: CASSESGDNGYTF. The CDR3, as DNA: TGTGCCAGCAGCGAATCAGGGGATAACGGCTACACCTTC.

The sample holds a few counts of this clone. This rearrangement joins TRBV5-4 to TRBJ1-2; D is ambiguous. The germline V gene encodes CDR1 SGHNT and CDR2 YYREEE (reference sequence). The CDR3 consists of 15 residues. The ends were cut back, 6 bases at V and 2 bases at J, with 17 bases in the middle. The CDR3 is CASTPREGENYGYTF. The CDR3 region has the DNA TGTGCCAGCACCCCTCGGGAGGGTGAAAACTATGGCTACACCTTC.

The chain links TRBV7-9 to TRBJ2-5; D uncertain. Trimming cost V 1 base and J 0 bases, with 9 bases left between them. Germline V gene lookup returns CDR1 SEHNR and CDR2 FQNEAQ (reference sequence). The CDR3 spans 15 residues. This CDR3 reads CASSLGGSYQETQYF. The CDR3 bases are TGTGCCAGCAGCTTAGGTGGCAGCTACCAAGAGACCCAGTACTTC.

The V call is TRBV7-9, the J call TRBJ2-2; tentatively, D is TRBD2 (6 bases). Germline loops: CDR1 SEHNR, CDR2 FQNEAQ (reference sequence). This CDR3 region has 11 residues. CDR3 DNA sequence: TGTGGGACATGGGGGGCCGGGGAGCTGTTTTTT. Translated: CGTWGAGELFF.

This clone was counted only a few times. The V call is TRBV4-1, the J call TRBJ2-7, with unresolved D. CDR1 is MGHRA, CDR2 YSYEKL, per germline. The CDR3 covers 15 residues. V was shortened by 0 bases and J by 6 bases, with 15 bases between the two germline ends. Here the CDR3 reads CASSQEGNRAGEQYF. CDR3 coding DNA: TGCGCCAGCAGCCAAGAAGGGAACCGAGCTGGCGAGCAGTACTTC.

This clone was detected once. The rearrangement uses TRBV27 and TRBJ2-3; D may be TRBD1 (6 bases). The CDR3 totals 14 residues. Trimming removed 1 base from V and 2 bases from J, with 7 bases in between. Per germline, CDR1 MNHEY and CDR2 SMNVEV (reference sequence). The CDR3 reads CASSLYRDTDTQYF. The CDR3 region has the DNA TGTGCCAGCAGTTTATACAGGGACACAGATACGCAGTATTTT.

This clone appeared once. In DNA, the CDR3 is TGTGCCAGCAGCGACTCGACAGTTACCTACGAGCAGTACTTC. Protein product: CASSDSTVTYEQYF. The chain uses TRBV5-8 and TRBJ2-7, with D perhaps TRBD1 (5 bases). Germline CDR1 is SGHTS and CDR2 is YDEGEE. The length of the CDR3 is 14 residues. V was shortened by 4 bases and J by 2 bases, with 13 bases between the two germline ends.

This clone was seen only a few times. The rearrangement uses TRBV7-9 and TRBJ1-4, with 7 bases that match TRBD1. CDR3 length: 15 residues. Germline assignment: CDR1 SEHNR and CDR2 FQNEAQ (reference sequence). Trimming removed 3 bases from V and 3 bases from J; junction bases left unmatched: 4. The CDR3 loop is CASSFPGQPNEKLFF. CDR3 bases: TGTGCCAGCAGCTTTCCGGGACAGCCTAATGAAAAACTGTTTTTT.

There are a few counts of this clone. V and J are TRBV9 and TRBJ2-2; D may be TRBD1 or TRBD2 (7 bases each). The V gene lost 4 bases and the J gene lost 3 bases, with 10 bases spanning the gap. In germline, CDR1 is SGDLS, CDR2 YYNGEE. The CDR3 extends over 14 amino acids. This chain's CDR3 is CASSSGGDTGELFF. CDR3 nucleotides: TGTGCCAGCAGCTCAGGGGGGGACACCGGGGAGCTGTTTTTT.

The chain joins TRBV6-6 to TRBJ2-5; 12 nucleotides match TRBD2. Germline-derived CDR1 and CDR2 are MNHNY and SVGAGI (reference sequence). The CDR3 runs to 16 residues. Unmatched junction bases numbered 9, after V lost 3 bases and J lost 7 bases. DNA for the CDR3: TGTGCCAGCAGTTATCTAGCGGGGGGGGACAAAAGGACCCAGTACTTC. This sequence encodes CASSYLAGGDKRTQYF.

V and J are TRBV4-3 and TRBJ1-2; a weak D match, TRBD1 (5 bases). V was trimmed by 4 bases and J by 2 bases, leaving 14 bases between them. The CDR3 contains 15 residues. The germline V gene encodes CDR1 LGHNA and CDR2 YSLEER. The CDR3, as DNA: TGCGCCAGCAGCCCTGGGAGGGGACCAAACTATGGCTACACCTTC. Its protein is CASSPGRGPNYGYTF.

This chain joins TRBV28 and TRBJ1-1, with unresolved D. CDR1 is MDHEN and CDR2 is SYDVKM in the germline V gene. The V end was cut by 5 bases, the J end by 4 bases, with 11 bases between. CDR3 length: 13 residues. CDR3 sequence reads: CASSLPLATEAFF. CDR3 bases: TGTGCCAGCAGTCTACCCCTGGCCACTGAAGCTTTCTTT.

The sample holds one count of this clone. The rearrangement uses TRBV6-5 and TRBJ2-5; 7 nucleotides match TRBD1. This CDR3 comprises 16 residues. The V gene end was trimmed by 0 bases and the J gene end by 3 bases; junction bases not matched to a gene: 7. Germline V gene data show CDR1 as MNHEY and CDR2 as SVGAGI. The CDR3 loop is CASSYSWDSGKETQYF. The DNA for the CDR3 is TGTGCCAGCAGTTACTCGTGGGACAGCGGAAAAGAGACCCAGTACTTC.

The gene calls are TRBV28 and TRBJ2-7; 12 positions match TRBD2. This CDR3 contains 15 residues. After removal of 8 bases from V and 1 base from J, the junction contained 6 bases not matched to a gene. Looked up from germline, CDR1 is MDHEN and CDR2 is SYDVKM. The CDR3 here is CASRGTSGQSYEQYF. The CDR3 DNA reads TGTGCCAGCCGGGGGACTAGCGGGCAATCCTACGAGCAGTACTTC.